The 15 T cell receptor beta chains presented below share a single source sample, sequenced in a study of shared clonotypes between healthy human individuals. Data came from immunoSEQ multiplex PCR; TCRdb stores just in-frame clones and leaves some out. The sample lists millions of clones, approximately 94% seen once, with 0.14% in the top ten. Sequenced sample: naive CD4+ T cells sorted from blood. Subset here: CD45RA+ positively selected. Receptor source: a man younger than 35 in good health.

The table lists this clone with a count of one. The V call is TRBV5-6, the J call TRBJ1-5; possible D gene TRBD1, 5 bases. V was clipped by 0 bases and J by 6 bases, with 10 bases between them. Germline CDR1 reads SGHDT; CDR2 reads YYEEEE. The CDR3 extends over 14 amino acids. CDR3 nucleotide sequence: TGTGCCAGCAGCTTGGACGGGGGTCCTCAGCCCCAGCATTTT. As protein: CASSLDGGPQPQHF.

The rearrangement uses TRBV18 and TRBJ1-5, with a weak D call TRBD1 (5 bases). V lost 3 bases and J 8 bases, leaving 14 bases between the germline ends. Germline V gene lookup returns CDR1 KGHSH and CDR2 LQKENI. The CDR3 length is 14 residues. The CDR3 DNA is TGTGCCAGCTCACCGTCGAGCGGAGGGGAGCCCCAGCATTTT. Translated: CASSPSSGGEPQHF.

This clone is a singleton in its sample. This chain connects TRBV29-1 to TRBJ1-1; perhaps TRBD1 as D (5 bases). Germline CDR1 reads SQVTM; CDR2 reads ANQGSEA. With 4 bases removed from V and 3 bases from J, the gap between germline ends came to 15 bases. The CDR3 length is 14 residues. The CDR3 DNA reads TGCAGCGTTGGTAGAGGGACGAAGGACACTGAAGCTTTCTTT. Its translation is CSVGRGTKDTEAFF.

This chain links TRBV5-1 with TRBJ1-1, with D possibly being TRBD1 (6 bases). CDR1 and CDR2 from the germline V gene are SGHRS and YFSETQ. This CDR3 has 18 residues. Trimming stripped 0 bases from V and 4 bases from J, with 22 bases between. The CDR3 here is CASSLAWGADFPITEAFF. CDR3 bases: TGCGCCAGCAGCTTGGCCTGGGGGGCGGATTTCCCTATCACTGAAGCTTTCTTT. Full variable domain (missing parts from reference TRBV5-1 and TRBJ1-1): KAGVTQTPRYLIKTRGQQVTLSCSPISGHRSVSWYQQTPGQGLQFLFEYFSETQRNKGNFPGRFSGRQFSNSRSEMNVSTLELGDSALYLCASSLAWGADFPITEAFFGQGTRLTVV.

In its sample, this clone was seen a few times. This chain connects TRBV19 to TRBJ1-5, with 8 positions matching TRBD1. The CDR3 is 14 amino acids. The germline CDR1 and CDR2 sequences are LNHDA and SQIVND (reference sequence). Losses at the gene ends were 6 bases for V and 5 bases for J; bases not matched to a gene: 6. The CDR3 protein is CASRSGTGDQPQHF. CDR3 in DNA: TGTGCCAGTAGGTCAGGGACAGGCGATCAGCCCCAGCATTTT.

This chain links TRBV19 with TRBJ1-2; possible D gene TRBD1, 5 bases. Germline lookup yields CDR1 LNHDA and CDR2 SQIVND (reference sequence). Trimming removed 8 bases at V and 5 bases at J, with 21 bases between. This CDR3 is 15 amino acids long. The chain's CDR3 is CASQPGPQALYGYTF. The DNA of the CDR3 is TGTGCCAGTCAACCGGGACCCCAGGCCCTATATGGCTACACCTTC.

The gene calls are TRBV2 and TRBJ2-5; TRBD2 matches at 14 bases. From germline, CDR1 is SNHLY and CDR2 FYNNEI. CDR3 length: 19 residues. Losses at the gene ends were 8 bases for V and 5 bases for J; bases not matched to a gene: 19. This CDR3 is CASCRGPTSGGAIRETQYF. CDR3 DNA sequence: TGTGCCAGCTGCCGGGGACCGACTAGCGGGGGGGCGATCCGGGAGACCCAGTACTTC.

V and J are TRBV19 and TRBJ1-1; a possible D gene is TRBD1 (6 bases). V was cut by 5 bases and J by 4 bases, with 11 bases left in between. The CDR3 has 13 residues. In germline, CDR1 is LNHDA, CDR2 SQIVND (reference sequence). The chain's CDR3 is CASSLQGSTEAFF. CDR3 in DNA: TGTGCCAGTAGTCTCCAGGGGAGCACTGAAGCTTTCTTT.

The V gene is TRBV28, the J gene TRBJ2-3; 12 bases agree with TRBD2. This CDR3 region has 14 residues. The trim removed 5 bases at V and 6 bases at J, leaving 3 bases unmatched. Germline CDR1 MDHEN, CDR2 SYDVKM. In nucleotides, the CDR3 is TGTGCCAGCAGTCAGGGACTAGCGGGCGATACGCAGTATTTT. It specifies CASSQGLAGDTQYF.

The CDR3 loop reads CASSLRWGAGETQYF. The DNA of the CDR3 is TGTGCCAGCAGCTTACGCTGGGGGGCTGGGGAGACCCAGTACTTC. This rearrangement joins TRBV7-9 to TRBJ2-5, with D perhaps being TRBD1 or TRBD2 (6 bases each). Germline V lookup: CDR1 SEHNR, CDR2 FQNEAQ (reference sequence). V dropped 2 bases and J dropped 5 bases, with 15 bases sitting between them. CDR3 length: 15 residues.

The V gene is TRBV18, the J gene TRBJ1-6; perhaps TRBD1 as D (6 bases). CDR1 and CDR2 from the germline V gene are KGHSH and LQKENI. The CDR3 is 15 residues long. V shed 3 bases and J shed 9 bases, with 15 bases lying between them. The CDR3 bases are TGTGCCAGCTCACCCGGGGACACTGTGAGTTCACCCCTCCACTTT. It translates to CASSPGDTVSSPLHF.

The chain is built from TRBV4-1 and TRBJ2-6, with 11 nucleotides matching TRBD1. The V and J ends lost 0 bases and 1 base, in that order; junction bases with no gene match: 2. The CDR3 spans 18 residues. CDR1 and CDR2 (germline): MGHRA, YSYEKL. The CDR3 sequence: CASSQEGQGASGANVLTF. The CDR3 coding sequence is TGCGCCAGCAGCCAAGAAGGACAGGGGGCATCTGGGGCCAACGTCCTGACTTTC.

This clone was seen once. The sample has other DNA sequences that encode this CDR3 too. V and J are TRBV6-5 and TRBJ1-2; TRBD1 might be the D (6 bases). The length of the CDR3 is 13 residues. Between the trimmed V and J ends, which lost 6 bases and 0 bases, there was a span of 8 bases. CDR1 MNHEY and CDR2 SVGAGI come from the germline V gene. The CDR3 spells CASSRQANYGYTF. The CDR3, as DNA: TGTGCCAGCAGCAGACAGGCTAACTATGGCTACACCTTC.

The CDR3 nucleotides are TGTGCTAGTGGTTTGGTTAACAGCGAGCAGTACTTC. Amino acid sequence: CASGLVNSEQYF. The J gene is TRBJ2-7, the V gene TRBV12-5; D remains unclear. Germline V lookup: CDR1 LGHNT, CDR2 FRNRAP. The CDR3 covers 12 residues. Between the trimmed V and J ends, which lost 0 bases and 6 bases, there was a span of 6 bases.

This chain joins TRBV18 and TRBJ2-7; maybe TRBD2 (6 bases). Germline V gene lookup returns CDR1 KGHSH and CDR2 LQKENI. The CDR3 extends over 18 amino acids. Deletions cut 1 base from V and 3 bases from J, with 22 bases between. The CDR3 loop reads CASSPRVMGLGGDYEQYF. CDR3 coding DNA: TGTGCCAGCTCACCACGGGTGATGGGTTTGGGGGGAGACTACGAGCAGTACTTC.